This note documents a single T cell receptor (beta chain) sequence. Antigen specificity is unknown. The junction had 5 bases not matched to a gene; V was cut back by 5 bases and J by 0 bases. Germline CDR1 and CDR2: SGHVS and FQNEAQ. CDR3 length: 16 residues. The entry originates in a study of OX40 agonist ivuxolimab in advanced cancers. Study in general: The patients received ivuxolimab by intravenous route every 2 weeks at 0.01 to 10 mg/kg. Study-wide points: Blood T cells, both CD4+ and CD8+, expanded clonally by week 6 at 0.1 to 3.0 mg/kg. In CD8+ T cells, expanded clones were on average more numerous than in CD4+.

Blood draws occurred at baseline, cycle 4 day 1, and cycle 7 day 1. Repertoires were generated with immunoSEQ multiplex PCR, while TCRdb's copy carries only in-frame clones and drops some. The top ten hold roughly 13% of the sample, which has over 45,000 clones, around nine tenths seen once. The receptor's source is an adult with an advanced solid tumor such as melanoma, head and neck, liver or kidney cancer. V and J are TRBV7-8 and TRBJ2-3; 10 bases agree with TRBD2. The sample in question was CD4+ or CD8+ T cells sorted from blood, obtained in a trial of the OX40 agonist ivuxolimab. CDR3 nucleotides: TGTGCCAGCAGCCGCGGACTAGCGGATAGCACAGATACGCAGTATTTT. Translating gives CASSRGLADSTDTQYF.